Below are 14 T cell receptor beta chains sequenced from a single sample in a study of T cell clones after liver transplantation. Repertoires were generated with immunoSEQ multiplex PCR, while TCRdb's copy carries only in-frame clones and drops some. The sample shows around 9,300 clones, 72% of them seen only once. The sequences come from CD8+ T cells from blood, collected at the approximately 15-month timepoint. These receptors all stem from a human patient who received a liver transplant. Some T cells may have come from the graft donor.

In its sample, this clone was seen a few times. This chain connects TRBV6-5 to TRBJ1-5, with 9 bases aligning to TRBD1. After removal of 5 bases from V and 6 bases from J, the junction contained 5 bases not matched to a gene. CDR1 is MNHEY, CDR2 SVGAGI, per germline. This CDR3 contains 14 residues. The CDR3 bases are TGTGCCAGCAGTGGGGACAGGGTAAGTCAGCCCCAGCATTTT. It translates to CASSGDRVSQPQHF.

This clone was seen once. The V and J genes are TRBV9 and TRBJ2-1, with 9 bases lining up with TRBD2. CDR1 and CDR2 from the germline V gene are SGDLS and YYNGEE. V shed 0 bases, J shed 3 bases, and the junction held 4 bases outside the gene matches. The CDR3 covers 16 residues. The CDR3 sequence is CASSVGSSGSYNEQFF. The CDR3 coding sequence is TGTGCCAGCAGCGTAGGGAGTAGCGGGAGCTACAATGAGCAGTTCTTC.

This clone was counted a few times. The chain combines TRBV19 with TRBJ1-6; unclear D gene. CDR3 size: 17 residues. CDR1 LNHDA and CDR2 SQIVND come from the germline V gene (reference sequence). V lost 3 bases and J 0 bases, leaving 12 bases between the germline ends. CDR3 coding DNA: TGTGCCAGTAGTATCGTGGGGTTTCACTCCTATAATTCACCCCTCCACTTT. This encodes CASSIVGFHSYNSPLHF.

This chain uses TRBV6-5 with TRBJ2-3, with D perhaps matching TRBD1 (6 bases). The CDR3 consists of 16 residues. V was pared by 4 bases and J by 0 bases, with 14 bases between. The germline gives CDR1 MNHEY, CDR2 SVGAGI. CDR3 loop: CASSFSGVTSTDTQYF. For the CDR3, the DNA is TGTGCCAGCAGTTTTTCAGGGGTCACTAGCACAGATACGCAGTATTTT.

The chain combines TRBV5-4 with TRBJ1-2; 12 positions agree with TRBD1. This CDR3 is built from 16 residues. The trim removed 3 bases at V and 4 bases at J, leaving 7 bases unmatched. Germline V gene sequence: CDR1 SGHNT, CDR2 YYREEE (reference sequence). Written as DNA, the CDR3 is TGTGCCAGCAGCTCTGGGACAGGGGGCGTGCCCTATGGCTACACCTTC. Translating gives CASSSGTGGVPYGYTF.

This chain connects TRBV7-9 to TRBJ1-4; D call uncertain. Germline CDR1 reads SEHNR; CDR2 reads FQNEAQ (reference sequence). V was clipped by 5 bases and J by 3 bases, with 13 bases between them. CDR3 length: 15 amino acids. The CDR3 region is CASSPPGSSNEKLFF. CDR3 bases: TGTGCCAGCAGCCCCCCGGGGAGCTCTAATGAAAAACTGTTTTTT.

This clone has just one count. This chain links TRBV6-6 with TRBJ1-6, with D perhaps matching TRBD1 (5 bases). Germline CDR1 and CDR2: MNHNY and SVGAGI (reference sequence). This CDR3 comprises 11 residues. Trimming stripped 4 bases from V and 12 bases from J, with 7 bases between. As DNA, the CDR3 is TGTGCCAGCAGTTCGGGGGGACCCCTCCACTTT. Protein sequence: CASSSGGPLHF.

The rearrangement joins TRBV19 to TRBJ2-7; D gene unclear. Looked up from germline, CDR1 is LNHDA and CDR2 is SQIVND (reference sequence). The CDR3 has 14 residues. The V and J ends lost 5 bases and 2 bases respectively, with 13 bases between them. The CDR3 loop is CASSFSHGTYEQYV. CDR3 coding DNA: TGTGCCAGTAGTTTTTCCCATGGGACCTACGAGCAGTACGTC.

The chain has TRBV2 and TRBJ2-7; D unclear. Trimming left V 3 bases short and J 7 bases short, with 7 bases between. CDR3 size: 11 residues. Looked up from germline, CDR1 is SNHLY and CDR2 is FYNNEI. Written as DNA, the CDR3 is TGTGCCAGCAGTGACGACGTAGAGCAGTACTTC. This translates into CASSDDVEQYF.

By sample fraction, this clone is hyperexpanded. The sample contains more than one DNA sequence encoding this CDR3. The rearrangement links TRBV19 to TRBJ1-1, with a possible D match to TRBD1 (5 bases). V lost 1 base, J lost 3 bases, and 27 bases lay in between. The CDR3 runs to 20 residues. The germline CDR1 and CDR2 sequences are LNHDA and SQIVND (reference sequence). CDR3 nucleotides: TGTGCCAGTAGTATAGGTGGGTACGGGGAGAACGGTGCGGGGGACACTGAAGCTTTCTTT. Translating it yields CASSIGGYGENGAGDTEAFF.

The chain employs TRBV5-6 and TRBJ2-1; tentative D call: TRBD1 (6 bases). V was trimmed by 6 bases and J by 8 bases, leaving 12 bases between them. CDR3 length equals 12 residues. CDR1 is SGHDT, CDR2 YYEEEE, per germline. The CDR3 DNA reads TGTGCCAGCACCCAACAGGGCCATGAGCAGTTCTTC. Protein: CASTQQGHEQFF.

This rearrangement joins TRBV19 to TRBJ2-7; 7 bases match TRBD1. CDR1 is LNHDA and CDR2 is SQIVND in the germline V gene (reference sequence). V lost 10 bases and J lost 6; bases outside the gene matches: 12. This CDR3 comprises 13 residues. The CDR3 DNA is TGTGCCACCAGCCCGGGACAGTCGGTCGAGCAGTACTTC. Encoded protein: CATSPGQSVEQYF.

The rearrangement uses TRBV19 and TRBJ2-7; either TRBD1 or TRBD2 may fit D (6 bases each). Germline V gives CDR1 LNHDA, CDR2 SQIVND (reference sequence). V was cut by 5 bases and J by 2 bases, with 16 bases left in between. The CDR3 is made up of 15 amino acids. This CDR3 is CASSWHRGRTYEQYV. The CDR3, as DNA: TGTGCCAGTAGTTGGCACCGGGGGCGAACCTACGAGCAGTACGTC.

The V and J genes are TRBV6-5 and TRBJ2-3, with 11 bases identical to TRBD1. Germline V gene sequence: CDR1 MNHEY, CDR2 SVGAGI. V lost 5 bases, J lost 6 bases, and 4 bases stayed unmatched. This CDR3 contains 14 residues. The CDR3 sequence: CASSTGQGADTQYF. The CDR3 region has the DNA TGTGCCAGCAGTACCGGACAGGGGGCGGATACGCAGTATTTT.